This T cell receptor (beta chain) was recorded in a study of cytomegalovirus exposure and HLA in healthy donors. Whole-study results and caveats: The authors reported that TCR beta sequences could predict HLA-A and HLA-B alleles. These predictions were accurate for most subjects in the first cohort. It was approximately 170 TCR beta chains that were listed as cytomegalovirus-associated.

The primer mix had 60 Vbeta and 13 Jbeta primers. Profiling relied on immunoSEQ multiplex PCR, and the TCRdb table lists in-frame clones only, not all of them. The sample lists 84,000 or so clones, roughly three quarters occurring once. CDR1 is SGHNT, CDR2 YYREEE, per germline (reference sequence). The V gene end was trimmed by 4 bases and the J gene end by 7 bases; junction bases not matched to a gene: 6. The CDR3 extends over 15 amino acids. Note on this clone: Its antigen is not identified.

The genes are TRBV5-4 and TRBJ2-1; 12 bases agree with TRBD2. Input material: PBMCs. This clonotype was sampled from a man aged 30 to 45 in good health and CMV-seronegative. CDR3 sequence reads: CASSLAGGPRNEQFF. CDR3 coding DNA: TGTGCCAGCAGCCTAGCGGGGGGGCCGCGGAATGAGCAGTTCTTC.